This T cell receptor (beta chain) appears in the sequencing data of a study of T cell clusters in autoimmune cytopenias. Each sample's input was 250 to 300 ng genomic DNA, some 38,000 genome equivalents. The study's findings and limits: Primary autoimmune cytopenia patients seemingly lacked the physiological T cell clusters found in healthy donors. TRB repertoire shifts in secondary cytopenia and chronic lymphocytic leukemia mostly reflected lymphoma, not autoimmunity. Compared with active autoimmune hepatitis patients, healthy donors showed around 3-fold more exclusive TRB clusters.

About this clonotype itself: Its target is not known.

Multiplex touch-down PCR amplified TRB using TRB-A and TRB-B pools in one tube. TCRdb reworked the multiplex PCR reads into one entry per CDR3 protein, no DNA. Its table records roughly 3,900 distinct CDR3 sequences. The CDR3 extends over 15 amino acids. Per germline, CDR1 SGHDT and CDR2 YYEEEE. V gene TRBV5-6 combines with J gene TRBJ1-3; no DNA is available, so the TRBD1 call from TCRdb remains unchecked. The sequencing input was peripheral blood. This sequence originates from a human donor with an autoimmune cytopenia or autoimmune hepatitis (not recorded which). The CDR3 loop reads CASSQGRGPGNTIYF.